This T cell receptor beta chain is drawn from a study of shared clonotypes between healthy human individuals. Points from the study as a whole: Sampling covered nothing but blood. Tissue TCR repertoires likely differ from those found in blood. In general, naive subsets displayed greater estimated richness than memory subsets did.

In regard to this clone: The antigen is not known.

V was clipped by 10 bases and J by 7 bases; unmatched bases: 10. CDR1 MNHEY and CDR2 SVGAGI come from the germline V gene. The CDR3 runs to 14 residues. Original methodology: ImmunoSEQ supplied junction-only sequences lacking quality scores, so filtering was different. Libraries were prepared by immunoSEQ multiplex PCR; TCRdb keeps only in-frame clonotypes and omits some of them. V and J calls and clone size follow that table, whereas D and trimming were derived from the DNA. The sample includes fewer than 1.4 million clones, about 80% of them seen just once. Investigators divided CD4+ cells into CD45RA+ naive and CD45RA-negative memory subsets.

The TCR sequence derives from a man aged 18 to 29 in good health. Some clones in this sample may be carry-over from other donors' samples. V gene TRBV6-5 combines with J gene TRBJ2-2, with 9 bases identical to TRBD2. Sequencing was performed on memory CD4+ T cells from PBMCs. Stated subset: CD45RA-negative fraction. The CDR3 region is CATAGGPRGGELFF. The CDR3 bases are TGTGCCACCGCGGGAGGGCCTAGGGGCGGGGAGCTGTTTTTT.